This T cell receptor (beta chain) was identified during a study of regulatory T cells in long-lasting Graves disease. The sample holds many counts of this clonotype. The V gene's germline CDR1 is SGHNT and CDR2 YENEEA. The CDR3 sequence is 17 residues long. V lost 3 bases and J lost 2; bases outside the gene matches: 8. Time point in this sample: persistent/refractory GD, antithyroid drugs over 5 years with positive TRAb. Following extraction of RNA from PBMCs, that RNA was used to make the TCR library. Construction of the TCR beta libraries employed iRepertoire HTBI primers in conjunction with Arm-PCR of CDR3 regions. TCRdb reprocessed the multiplex PCR reads via MiXCR and lists one record per CDR3 protein. This sample has around 450,000 distinct CDR3 sequences, with around a fifth found just once.

The TCR originated in a female donor with Graves disease. This material consisted of peripheral blood mononuclear cells (PBMCs), taken when the disease was refractory, from a patient treated with antithyroid drugs. The J gene is TRBJ2-5, the V gene TRBV11-3; 11 bases match TRBD2. In DNA, the CDR3 is TGTGCCAGCAGCTTCCCCGGGACTAGCGGACAGCAAGAGACCCAGTACTTC. It is translated as CASSFPGTSGQQETQYF.